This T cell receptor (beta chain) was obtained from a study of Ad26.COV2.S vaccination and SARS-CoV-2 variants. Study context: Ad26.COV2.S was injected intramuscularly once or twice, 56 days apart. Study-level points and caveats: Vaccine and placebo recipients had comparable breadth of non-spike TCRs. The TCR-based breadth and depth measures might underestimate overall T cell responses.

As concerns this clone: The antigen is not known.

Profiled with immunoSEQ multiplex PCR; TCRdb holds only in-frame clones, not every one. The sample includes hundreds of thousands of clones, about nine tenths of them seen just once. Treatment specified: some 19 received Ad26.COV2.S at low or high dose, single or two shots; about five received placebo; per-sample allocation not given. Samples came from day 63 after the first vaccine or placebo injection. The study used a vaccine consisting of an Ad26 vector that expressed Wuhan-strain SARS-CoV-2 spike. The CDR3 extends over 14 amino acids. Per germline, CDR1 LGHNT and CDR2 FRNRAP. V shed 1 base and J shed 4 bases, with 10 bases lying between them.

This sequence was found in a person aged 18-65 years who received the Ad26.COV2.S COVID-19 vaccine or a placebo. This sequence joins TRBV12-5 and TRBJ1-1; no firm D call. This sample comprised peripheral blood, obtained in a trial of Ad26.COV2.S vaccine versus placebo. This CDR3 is CASGLEGLVTEAFF. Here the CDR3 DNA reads TGTGCTAGTGGTTTGGAGGGCCTCGTCACTGAAGCTTTCTTT. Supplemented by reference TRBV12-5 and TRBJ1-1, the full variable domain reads DARVTQTPRHKVTEMGQEVTMRCQPILGHNTVFWYRQTMMQGLELLAYFRNRAPLDDSGMPKDRFSAEMPDATLATLKIQPSEPRDSAVYFCASGLEGLVTEAFFGQGTRLTVV.